Given below is one TCR beta chain in context. The antigen is not known. TCR beta cDNA was reverse-transcribed from approximately 0.45 ug of total RNA. The reaction used a constant-region primer and ProtoScript II reverse transcriptase. Slightly modified ARM-PCR served as the procedure for the TCR beta libraries. These libraries came from three rounds of nested multiplex PCR. The first two PCR rounds used TRBV1-TRBV30 primers with a Cbeta primer, approximately 10 cycles each. TCRdb re-called the multiplex PCR reads through MiXCR, storing one row per CDR3 protein. The repertoire holds approximately 330,000 distinct CDR3 sequences, with approximately 64% as singletons. These data belong to a study of tumor-infiltrating lymphocytes in primary liver carcinoma. The wider study: These were node-negative, non-metastatic T1-T3 tumors of about 4.2 to 11 cm. Study findings and constraints: Tumor-adjacent and tumor-blood pairs displayed less overlap than did pairs of tumor regions.

The CDR3 totals 13 residues. The V end was cut by 2 bases, the J end by 3 bases, with 8 bases between. Germline assignment: CDR1 SGHAT and CDR2 FQNNGV. Unsorted whole blood yielded blood RNA, and germline DNA was extracted as well. Patients had chronic HBV infection and were treatment-naive. The source material was peripheral blood. The origin of this receptor is a man aged 40-49 years with primary liver carcinoma and hepatitis B virus infection. This rearrangement joins TRBV11-2 to TRBJ2-7; D unclear. CDR3 DNA: TGTGCCAGCAGCTTAACCGACCTCTACGAGCAGTACTTC. Translated: CASSLTDLYEQYF.